This TCR beta chain was recovered during a study of blood T cell repertoires in COVID-19. Followed longitudinally, the Seattle patients had been enrolled during active infection. Germline V gene data show CDR1 as MDHEN and CDR2 as SYDVKM. The CDR3 length is 13 residues. V gave up 7 bases and J gave up 10 bases, with 16 bases separating them. Authors' processing steps: Nucleated cell number was recorded as an estimate derived from reference gene primer amplification. Assay used: immunoSEQ multiplex PCR; TCRdb lists only in-frame clones, some missing. V and J calls and clone size are as listed in that table; D and trimming were resolved from the DNA. The sample contains around 260,000 clones, about 85% of which appear only once.

The sample consisted of peripheral blood. The gene calls are TRBV28 and TRBJ1-4; tentative D call: TRBD1 (6 bases). This receptor was obtained from a human donor with COVID-19, enrolled during active disease. The donor label of this sample is uncertain. CDR3 loop: CASTTGQTGKLFF. In DNA form, the CDR3 reads TGTGCCAGCACTACGGGACAAACAGGAAAACTGTTTTTT.